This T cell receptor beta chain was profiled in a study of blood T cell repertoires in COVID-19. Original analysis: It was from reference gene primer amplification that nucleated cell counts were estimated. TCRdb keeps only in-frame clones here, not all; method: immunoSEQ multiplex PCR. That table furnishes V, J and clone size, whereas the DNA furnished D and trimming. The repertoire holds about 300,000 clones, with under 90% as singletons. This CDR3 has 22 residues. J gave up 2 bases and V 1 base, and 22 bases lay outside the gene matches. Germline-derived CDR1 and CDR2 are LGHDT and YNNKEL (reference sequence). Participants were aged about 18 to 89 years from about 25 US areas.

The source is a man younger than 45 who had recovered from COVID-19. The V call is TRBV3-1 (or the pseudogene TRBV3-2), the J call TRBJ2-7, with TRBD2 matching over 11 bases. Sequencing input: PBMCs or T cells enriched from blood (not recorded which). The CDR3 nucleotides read TGTGCCAGCAGCCAAGCGGTAGAACTCGGGAGGTATGTTAGCGGGGGGGCCTACGAGCAGTACTTC. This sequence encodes CASSQAVELGRYVSGGAYEQYF.